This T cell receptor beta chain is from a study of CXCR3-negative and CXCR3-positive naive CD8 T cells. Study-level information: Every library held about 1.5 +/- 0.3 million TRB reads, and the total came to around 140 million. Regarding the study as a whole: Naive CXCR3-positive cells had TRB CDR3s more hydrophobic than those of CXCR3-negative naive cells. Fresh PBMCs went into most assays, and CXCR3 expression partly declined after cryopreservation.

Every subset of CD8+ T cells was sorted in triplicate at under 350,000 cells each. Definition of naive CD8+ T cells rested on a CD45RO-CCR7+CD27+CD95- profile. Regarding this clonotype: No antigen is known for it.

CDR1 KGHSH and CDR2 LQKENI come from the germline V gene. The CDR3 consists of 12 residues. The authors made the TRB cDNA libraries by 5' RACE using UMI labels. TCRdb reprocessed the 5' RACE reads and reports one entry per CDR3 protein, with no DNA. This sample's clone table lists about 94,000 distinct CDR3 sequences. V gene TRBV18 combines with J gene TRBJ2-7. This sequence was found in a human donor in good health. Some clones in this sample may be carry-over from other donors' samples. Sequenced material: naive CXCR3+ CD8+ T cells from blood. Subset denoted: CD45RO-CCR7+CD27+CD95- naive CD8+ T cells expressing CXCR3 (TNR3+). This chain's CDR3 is CASSPNSYEQYF.